This T cell receptor beta chain emerged from a study of CD8+ T cells in alopecia areata. The wider study: A regimen of oral tofacitinib, 5 to 10 mg twice daily, was given to treated patients.

Extraction of RNA preceded its reverse transcription into cDNA, which served as the sequencing template. Some clones are missing from TCRdb's copy, which holds only in-frame ones; the method was immunoSEQ multiplex PCR. The data contain roughly 150,000 clones, more than 45% of them singletons. With V trimmed by 1 base and J by 13 bases, 11 bases remained unmatched. The CDR3 totals 14 residues. Germline CDR1 reads SGHVS; CDR2 reads FQNEAQ. The sequence was collected from a human donor with alopecia areata. J is TRBJ1-2 and V is TRBV7-8; TRBD1 matches 8 bases. The sample was CD8+ T cells sorted from blood, taken at week 0. The CDR3 nucleotides are TGTGCCAGCAGCTTAGGTCCCGGGACAGGTTCCCGCACCTTC. Amino acid sequence: CASSLGPGTGSRTF.